Shown below are 12 T cell receptor beta chains from a single sample sequenced in a study of blood T cell repertoires in COVID-19. Here immunoSEQ multiplex PCR was the method, and the copy in TCRdb shows in-frame clones only, minus some. The sample has 250,000 to 300,000 clones; approximately 86% are singletons. Sample: peripheral blood. The receptors stem from a woman aged 65 to 85 with COVID-19, enrolled during active disease.

V gene TRBV7-6 combines with J gene TRBJ2-7, with 9 positions matching TRBD1. The CDR3 consists of 15 residues. With V trimmed by 5 bases and J by 6 bases, 11 bases remained unmatched. The germline V gene encodes CDR1 SGHVS and CDR2 FNYEAQ. The CDR3 nucleotides read TGTGCCAGCAGCCCGCAGACAGGGGGTGTGCGCGAGCAGTACTTC. Amino acid sequence: CASSPQTGGVREQYF. The full variable domain, rest sourced from reference TRBV7-6 and TRBJ2-7, is GAGVSQSPRYKVTKRGQDVALRCDPISGHVSLYWYRQALGQGPEFLTYFNYEAQQDKSGLPNDRFSAERPEGSISTLTIQRTEQRDSAMYRCASSPQTGGVREQYFGPGTRLTVT.

The chain recombines TRBV11-2 with TRBJ2-7; 8 bases are shared with TRBD2. The V gene's germline CDR1 is SGHAT and CDR2 FQNNGV. Trimming cost V 1 base and J 4 bases; bases outside gene matches: 3. CDR3 length equals 14 residues. CDR3 DNA: TGTGCCAGCAGCTTAGGTAGCGGGGTGTACGAGCAGTACTTC. Translated, it gives CASSLGSGVYEQYF. The variable domain in full, completed from reference TRBV11-2 and TRBJ2-7, reads EAGVAQSPRYKIIEKRQSVAFWCNPISGHATLYWYQQILGQGPKLLIQFQNNGVVDDSQLPKDRFSAERLKGVDSTLKIQPAKLEDSAVYLCASSLGSGVYEQYFGPGTRLTVT.

The chain uses TRBV28 and TRBJ2-7; 7 bases match TRBD1. Germline V CDR1 and CDR2: MDHEN, SYDVKM. Trimming cost V 6 bases and J 4 bases; bases outside gene matches: 9. The CDR3 runs to 14 residues. DNA of the CDR3: TGTGCCAGCAGGCCGACAGGGAAAGGGTACGAGCAGTACTTC. Residues: CASRPTGKGYEQYF.

This clone was counted a single time. V and J are TRBV5-4 and TRBJ2-5; TRBD1 is a possible D gene (5 bases). The germline V gene encodes CDR1 SGHNT and CDR2 YYREEE (reference sequence). V dropped 2 bases and J dropped 5 bases, with 16 bases sitting between them. The CDR3 runs 15 residues. CDR3 coding DNA: TGTGCCAGCAGCTTAAAAGTGGGGCGACCGGAGACCCAGTACTTC. It translates to CASSLKVGRPETQYF.

The gene calls are TRBV30 and TRBJ1-2; D might be TRBD1 (5 bases). V lost 0 bases to trimming and J lost 4 bases, with 9 bases between them. The CDR3 spans 13 residues. The germline V gene encodes CDR1 GTSNPN and CDR2 SVGIG (reference sequence). The CDR3 loop reads CAWSVGVVYGYTF. CDR3 coding DNA: TGTGCCTGGAGTGTAGGGGTTGTCTATGGCTACACCTTC.

V usage is TRBV2 and J usage is TRBJ1-6; D gene ambiguous. The germline V gene has CDR1 SNHLY and CDR2 FYNNEI. The CDR3 is made up of 15 amino acids. V was cut by 5 bases and J by 9 bases, with 17 bases left in between. The CDR3 DNA follows: TGTGCCAGCAGTCCTTCCGGGGATTCGGGTTCACCCCTCCACTTT. Its translation: CASSPSGDSGSPLHF.

The chain recombines TRBV6-5 with TRBJ2-5; D gene ambiguous. Trimming cost V 0 bases and J 5 bases, with 10 bases left between them. CDR3 length: 14 residues. From germline, CDR1 is MNHEY and CDR2 SVGAGI. The CDR3 region is CASSYSTTRETQYF. In nucleotides, the CDR3 is TGTGCCAGCAGTTACTCGACAACAAGGGAGACCCAGTACTTC.

The CDR3 nucleotides read TGTGCCACCAGTGATTTGCCCCAGGGGTCCTATGGCTACACCTTC. This translates into CATSDLPQGSYGYTF. The chain couples TRBV24-1 to TRBJ1-2, with D perhaps TRBD1 (6 bases). CDR1 is KGHDR, CDR2 SFDVKD, per germline. Trimming took 0 bases from V and 4 from J, leaving 11 bases between them. The CDR3 length is 15 residues.

The chain has TRBV7-2 and TRBJ2-5; TRBD2 matches at 7 bases. The CDR3 is 17 residues long. Germline CDR1 and CDR2: SGHTA and FQGNSA. Trimming removed 5 bases from V and 5 bases from J; junction bases left unmatched: 17. The CDR3 DNA is TGTGCCAGCAGCCCTAGGCCGGCGGTAGGACTAGGGGAGACCCAGTACTTC. It yields the protein CASSPRPAVGLGETQYF.

The chain combines TRBV7-8 with TRBJ1-3; 7 bases match TRBD1. J lost 4 bases, V lost 5 bases, and 11 bases had no gene match. Germline CDR1 is SGHVS and CDR2 is FQNEAQ. There are 16 residues in the CDR3. CDR3 residues: CASSLETGMLGNTIYF. The CDR3 DNA reads as TGTGCCAGCAGCCTCGAGACAGGGATGCTCGGAAACACCATATATTTT.

This chain links TRBV3-1 (or the pseudogene TRBV3-2) with TRBJ1-2, with a possible D match to TRBD1 (5 bases). The CDR3 is 15 amino acids. Germline CDR1 is LGHDT and CDR2 is YNNKEL (reference sequence). Trimming removed 0 bases from V and 4 bases from J, with 12 bases in between. The CDR3 reads CASSQDTGSSYGYTF. The CDR3 nucleotides read TGTGCCAGCAGCCAAGACACAGGATCTAGCTATGGCTACACCTTC.

The gene calls are TRBV6-5 and TRBJ2-3; a weak D match, TRBD2 (5 bases). CDR3 length equals 12 residues. The germline V gene encodes CDR1 MNHEY and CDR2 SVGAGI. Trimming left V 7 bases short and J 13 bases short, with 18 bases between. The CDR3 DNA is TGTGCCAGCATCTCGGCTCTAGCAGAGAAGTATTTT. Amino acids: CASISALAEKYF.